This T cell receptor beta chain came from a study of T cell responses to AZD1222 COVID-19 vaccine. Study results and limitations: Baseline antibody screening turned up just a handful of seropositive AZD1222 recipients. The study sampled repertoires only after the peak T cell response. Targeting of unmutated variant regions was reportedly seen in nearly half of spike-specific TCRs.

Method: immunoSEQ multiplex PCR; TCRdb's copy keeps in-frame clones and lacks some. The table records roughly 120,000 clones, roughly 88% of them present only once. Germline V gene lookup returns CDR1 KGHDR and CDR2 SFDVKD. This CDR3 has 13 residues. Trimming shortened V by 2 bases and J by 7 bases, and 10 bases separated the two germline ends. Regarding this clone: Its antigen is not identified.

The source was peripheral blood, collected on day 0 of AZD1222 vaccination. The source of this sequence is an adult in good health. The V and J genes are TRBV24-1 and TRBJ2-5; D gene unclear. The CDR3 DNA follows: TGTGCCACCAGTGATTCCAAGGTTCCGACCCAGTACTTC. Its translation is CATSDSKVPTQYF.